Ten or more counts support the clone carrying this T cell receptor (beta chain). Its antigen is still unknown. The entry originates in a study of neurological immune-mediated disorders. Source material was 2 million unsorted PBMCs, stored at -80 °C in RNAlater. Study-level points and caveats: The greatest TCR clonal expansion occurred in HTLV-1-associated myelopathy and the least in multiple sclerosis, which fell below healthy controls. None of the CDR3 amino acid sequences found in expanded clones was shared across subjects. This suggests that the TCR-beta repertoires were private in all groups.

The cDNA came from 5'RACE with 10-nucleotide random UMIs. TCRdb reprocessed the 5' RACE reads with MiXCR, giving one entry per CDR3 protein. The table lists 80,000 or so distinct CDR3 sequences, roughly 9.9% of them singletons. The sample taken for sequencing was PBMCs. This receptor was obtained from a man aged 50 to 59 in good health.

CDR3 in amino acids: CASSVLAGTSTDTQYF. For the CDR3, the DNA is TGCGCCAGCAGTGTGCTAGCGGGGACTAGCACAGATACGCAGTATTTT. This chain links TRBV5-1 with TRBJ2-3, with 9 positions matching TRBD2. V was clipped by 5 bases and J by 0 bases; unmatched bases: 7. The germline V gene encodes CDR1 SGHRS and CDR2 YFSETQ. This CDR3 is built from 16 residues.